This TCR beta chain was sequenced during a study of PD-1 blockade in mismatch repair-deficient tumors. Study findings and constraints: After pembrolizumab, tumor-resident clones rose rapidly, then generally contracted before radiologic responses.

Germline trimming cut 5 bases from V and 0 bases from J; bases unmatched to any gene: 5. This CDR3 region has 15 residues. Germline CDR1 reads SGHVS; CDR2 reads FNYEAQ. PCR or immunohistochemistry showed mismatch repair deficiency in every enrolled patient. The TCR-sequenced patients were a few responders to pembrolizumab. Only a few counts were recorded for this clone. The antigen is undetermined. The assay was immunoSEQ multiplex PCR, and TCRdb's table has in-frame clones only and misses some. The repertoire holds around 100,000 clones, with over 65% as singletons. The specimen comprised peripheral blood, sampled about 13 months after starting pembrolizumab. J is TRBJ2-7 and V is TRBV7-6, with TRBD2 matching over 9 bases. This TCR was sampled from an adult with mismatch repair-deficient cancer. The CDR3 region has the DNA TGTGCCAGCAGCGAAGGGACTAGCTCCTCCTACGAGCAGTACTTC. Amino acid sequence: CASSEGTSSSYEQYF.